The clone carrying this T cell receptor (beta chain) was counted a single time. The authors' processing: Estimation of nucleated cell counts was performed using reference gene primer amplification. The assay was immunoSEQ multiplex PCR, and TCRdb's table has in-frame clones only and misses some. V, J and clone size were drawn from that table, and D and trimming were deduced from the DNA. This repertoire shows some 260,000 clones, over 75% found once; its top ten account for roughly 1.7%. This sample was included in a study of blood T cell repertoires in COVID-19. Study-wide background: T cells, B-cell-depleted T cells, or PBMCs provided the cDNA or gDNA that served as material.

Researchers sorted participants into cohorts using their self-reported clinical history. The junction had 11 bases not matched to a gene; V was cut back by 1 base and J by 6 bases. This CDR3 has 17 amino acids. The germline V gene has CDR1 SGHTA and CDR2 FQGNSA. This TCR derives from a man aged 35 to 55 who had recovered from COVID-19. The chain recombines TRBV7-2 with TRBJ2-1, with 8 bases matching TRBD1. The specimen was PBMCs or T cells enriched from blood (not recorded which). The CDR3 nucleotides are TGTGCCAGCAGCTTAGGGGGGCCGGGACAGGCCCGCAATGAGCAGTTCTTC. This sequence encodes CASSLGGPGQARNEQFF.